This T cell receptor beta chain originates from a study of blood T cell repertoires in COVID-19. Study summary: The United States, Italy and Spain provided the acute and convalescent COVID-19 samples. Sample material is recorded as cDNA or gDNA derived from T cells, B-cell-depleted T cells, or PBMCs.

Methods used by the authors: It was from reference gene primer amplification that nucleated cell counts were estimated. Here immunoSEQ multiplex PCR was the method, and the copy in TCRdb shows in-frame clones only, minus some. The V and J calls and the clone size are those of that table, but D and trimming were determined from the DNA. The table lists fewer than 130,000 clones, approximately 69% of them singletons. Germline V gene lookup returns CDR1 SNHLY and CDR2 FYNNEI. The CDR3 runs to 14 residues. The V and J ends lost 6 bases and 2 bases, in that order; junction bases with no gene match: 3. This receptor was obtained from a man aged 80 or over with acute or convalescent COVID-19. V is TRBV2 and J is TRBJ1-4; 7 nucleotides align to TRBD1. Sequenced sample: peripheral blood. DNA for the CDR3: TGTGCCAGCAGAATCAGGGGGACTAATGAAAAACTGTTTTTT. Its protein product is CASRIRGTNEKLFF.